The entry that follows covers one T cell receptor beta chain sequence. Its target is not known. The sequenced fragment ends 3 residues before the CDR3 boundary, so the rest is inferred from the germline J gene. The data were produced by immunoSEQ multiplex PCR, yet TCRdb's version contains in-frame clones alone and is incomplete. This listing includes fewer than 35,000 clones. These data belong to a study of T cells in women clearing cervical HPV infection. The overall study: Controls gave blood once infection was undetectable; cases at lesion identification. Study-wide results and caveats: Richness plus V gene abundances separated cases from controls with AUC about 0.8. Timing of associations relative to infection is unclear; T-cell subsets were not isolated.

The CDR3 extends over 15 amino acids. The V and J ends lost 2 bases and 2 bases respectively, with 13 bases between them. Germline CDR1 reads MNHNS; CDR2 reads SASEGT. The V gene is TRBV6-1, the J gene TRBJ2-7, with D tentatively TRBD1 (6 bases). Material: blood buffy coat. The sequence derives from a woman between 18 and 70 years old with a cervical HPV16 infection that either progressed to CIN3+ or cleared (not recorded which). The sequenced part of the CDR3 DNA is TGTGCCAGCAGTGAAATACAGGGATCCACCTACGAG. It encodes CASSEIQGSTYE. In full, the CDR3 is CASSEIQGSTYEQYF.